This TCR beta chain comes out of a study of beta chain features in type 1 diabetes. Study-level background: Across all samples, about 100 million sorted cells were examined. Study conclusions and caveats: Shortening of TCRB CDR3s, moderate but significant, appeared in all four CD4+ subsets of Type 1 diabetes patients. TCRB rearrangement may or may not be influenced by HLA type; here this remained unresolved.

The germline V and J ends were trimmed by 0 bases and 4 bases, with 9 bases remaining between them. Germline values: CDR1 GTSNPN, CDR2 SVGIG (reference sequence). The CDR3 covers 13 residues. Every isolated RNA sample was fully reverse transcribed, so sequencing captured expressed TCRB transcripts. Libraries were prepared by immunoSEQ multiplex PCR; TCRdb keeps only in-frame clonotypes and omits some of them. This table holds over 120,000 clones, about 13% found once. Regarding this clone: Its cognate antigen is unknown.

This clonotype was sampled from a man in his late teens or twenties with type 1 diabetes. The sample was central memory CD4+ T cells from blood. The chain has TRBV30 and TRBJ2-5, with D perhaps matching TRBD1 or TRBD2 (6 bases each). The CDR3 protein is CAWSVGGGETQYF. The CDR3 DNA reads as TGTGCCTGGAGTGTTGGAGGGGGAGAGACCCAGTACTTC.